These 7 T cell receptor beta chains originate from one sample sequenced in a study of T cells in Graves' hyperthyroidism and ophthalmopathy. TCR beta CDR3 regions were amplified from RNA. TCR CDR3 regions were first amplified by RT-PCR with HTBI primers. TCRdb redid the calling of the multiplex PCR reads with MiXCR, one entry per CDR3 protein. This table has around 400,000 distinct CDR3 sequences, over 12% appearing once. Input material: blood. These receptors all stem from a woman aged 55 to 70 with Graves' ophthalmopathy.

This clonotype was seen a few times. The chain employs TRBV5-6 and TRBJ1-4, with TRBD1 matching 8 bases. V trimming: 1 base; J trimming: 7 bases; junction bases outside the gene matches: 3. The CDR3 loop spans 14 amino acids. CDR1 and CDR2 from the germline V gene are SGHDT and YYEEEE. The CDR3 loop reads CASSLNRGFEKLFF. In DNA, the CDR3 is TGTGCCAGCAGCTTGAACAGGGGGTTTGAAAAACTGTTTTTT.

This clonotype was counted ten times or more. The chain is built from TRBV5-1 and TRBJ2-2; weak D call: TRBD2 (6 bases). The germline gives CDR1 SGHRS, CDR2 YFSETQ. Trimming removed 2 bases at V and 0 bases at J, with 11 bases between. The CDR3 has 16 amino acids. The CDR3, as DNA: TGCGCCAGCAGCTTAGCGGGTAACCCGAACACCGGGGAGCTGTTTTTT. Encoded protein: CASSLAGNPNTGELFF.

This clonotype was detected only a few times. The chain couples TRBV6-1 to TRBJ2-7; 10 bases are shared with TRBD2. The CDR3 has 13 amino acids. The V and J ends lost 6 bases and 3 bases, in that order; junction bases with no gene match: 2. From germline, CDR1 is MNHNS and CDR2 SASEGT. CDR3 nucleotide sequence: TGTGCCAGCAGGAGCGGGAGGGGCTACGAGCAGTACTTC. This translates into CASRSGRGYEQYF.

This clonotype was seen repeatedly, ten times or more. The gene calls are TRBV6-2 or TRBV6-3 and TRBJ1-2, with 8 bases fitting TRBD1. Trimming removed 7 bases from V and 6 bases from J; junction bases left unmatched: 13. The CDR3 covers 15 residues. The germline gives CDR1 MNHEY, CDR2 SVGEGT. CDR3 sequence: CASNDPGQAMNGYTF. Written as DNA, the CDR3 is TGTGCCAGCAACGACCCGGGACAGGCGATGAATGGCTACACCTTC.

The table lists this clonotype with a few counts. This rearrangement joins TRBV7-8 to TRBJ1-4, with D perhaps TRBD1 (5 bases). Germline lookup yields CDR1 SGHVS and CDR2 FQNEAQ. The V gene lost 1 base and the J gene lost 5 bases, with 11 bases spanning the gap. The CDR3 sequence is 15 residues long. This CDR3 is CASSLVSGRNEKLFF. In DNA form, the CDR3 reads TGTGCCAGCAGCTTAGTCTCGGGACGGAATGAAAAACTGTTTTTT.

The rearrangement joins TRBV4-1 to TRBJ2-2, with TRBD2 matching 13 bases. V trimming: 3 bases; J trimming: 5 bases; junction bases outside the gene matches: 6. This CDR3 spans 17 amino acids. Looked up from germline, CDR1 is MGHRA and CDR2 is YSYEKL. The CDR3 loop is CASSQATSGRMTGELFF. CDR3 nucleotides: TGCGCCAGCAGCCAGGCGACTAGCGGGAGGATGACCGGGGAGCTGTTTTTT.

This clonotype was detected ten times or more. The V and J genes are TRBV5-1 and TRBJ2-7; 10 nucleotides line up with TRBD2. Germline CDR1 is SGHRS and CDR2 is YFSETQ. J gave up 3 bases and V 6 bases, and 3 bases lay outside the gene matches. CDR3 size: 13 residues. This chain's CDR3 is CASTASGGYEQYF. The CDR3 bases are TGCGCCAGCACGGCTAGCGGGGGCTACGAGCAGTACTTC.